This T cell receptor (beta chain) derives from a study of T cells in Graves' hyperthyroidism and ophthalmopathy. Across the study: Peripheral blood was taken when the disease was first diagnosed, before any treatment began. General study findings and limits: Among clonotypes expanded in thyroid above 0.001, most were also found in blood.

Amplification of TCR beta CDR3 regions used RNA as the template. The HTBI primer set was used in a first-round RT-PCR of the TCR CDR3. TCRdb used MiXCR to reprocess the multiplex PCR reads, holding one entry per CDR3 protein. Among 300,000 to 450,000 distinct CDR3 sequences listed, approximately 12% were seen once. Exclusions: uncontrolled infection, other autoimmune disease, pregnancy, lactation. Germline V CDR1 and CDR2: DFQATT, SNEGSKA (reference sequence). There are 14 residues in the CDR3. V lost 6 bases and J lost 2, with 14 bases in between. For this clonotype: Its antigen is undetermined.

The receptor was derived from a young man with Graves' hyperthyroidism that later progressed to Graves' ophthalmopathy. The chain recombines TRBV20-1 with TRBJ1-5; D possibly corresponds to TRBD1 (6 bases). Sample: blood. CDR3 DNA sequence: TGCAGTGCCATGACAGGATCTGGCAATCAGCCCCAGCATTTT. Translating it yields CSAMTGSGNQPQHF.